This TCR beta chain was sequenced for a study of blood T cell repertoires in COVID-19. Study details: Specimens from acute and convalescent COVID-19 originated in the United States, Italy and Spain. Nucleic acid was either cDNA or gDNA, and it came from T cells, B-cell-depleted T cells, or PBMCs.

Original processing methods: Reference gene primer amplification gave estimated nucleated cell counts. The data were produced by immunoSEQ multiplex PCR, yet TCRdb's version contains in-frame clones alone and is incomplete. V and J calls and clone size are given by that table; D and trimming were obtained from the DNA. The data contain hundreds of thousands of clones, 70% to 90% of them singletons. This CDR3 contains 17 residues. Germline CDR1 reads SNHLY; CDR2 reads FYNNEI. V dropped 7 bases and J dropped 1 base, with 19 bases sitting between them. What was sequenced was peripheral blood. This TCR came from a woman in her 30s with active or convalescent COVID-19. This chain links TRBV2 with TRBJ1-4; D possibly corresponds to TRBD1 (5 bases). This chain's CDR3 is CASKRNGGVGTNEKLFF. The CDR3 nucleotides are TGTGCCAGCAAGCGGAACGGAGGGGTAGGAACTAATGAAAAACTGTTTTTT.